Listed here are 22 T cell receptor beta chains from one sample, sequenced in a study of Tregs in tolerant kidney transplant recipients. Profiling relied on immunoSEQ multiplex PCR, and the TCRdb table lists in-frame clones only, not all of them. The sample yields approximately 1,000 clones, of which the top ten take up 35% to 50%. The nonmyeloablative bone marrow transplants came from related graft donors, with transient mixed chimerism. The specimen comprised CD4+ T cells from blood (PBMCs), sampled approximately 15 months after the transplant. The receptor set was obtained from a human patient who received a combined kidney and bone marrow transplant. Some of the T cells might come from the graft donor.

For this clone: The CDR3 end falls 3 residues outside the read, so it is completed with the germline J gene. The chain is built from TRBV4-1 and TRBJ1-1; 9 bases agree with TRBD1. Germline CDR1 is MGHRA and CDR2 is YSYEKL. The CDR3 extends over 14 amino acids. With V trimmed by 1 base and J by 4 bases, 1 base remained unmatched. Here the CDR3 reads CASSQGTGVTEAFF. Partial CDR3 DNA: TGCGCCAGCAGCCAAGGGACAGGGGTCACTGAA.

Incomplete CDR3 DNA: TGCGCCAGCAAGGGTACGTCCTACGAG. Its translation: CASKGTSYE. The CDR3 as a whole reads CASKGTSYEQYF. The gene calls are TRBV5-1 and TRBJ2-7; unclear D gene. Read coverage stops 3 residues before the CDR3 terminus; the germline J gene supplies the remainder. The CDR3 runs to 12 residues. Germline CDR1 and CDR2: SGHRS and YFSETQ. Trimming took off 6 bases at V and 1 base at J, with 8 bases between the two ends.

Judged by frequency, this clone is medium-sized. The read ends 3 residues before the CDR3 terminus; that terminus is restored from the germline J gene. The chain combines TRBV29-1 with TRBJ2-7; TRBD1 matches at 8 bases. Losses at the gene ends were 6 bases for V and 2 bases for J; bases not matched to a gene: 9. CDR1 SQVTM and CDR2 ANQGSEA come from the germline V gene. CDR3 length: 14 amino acids. CDR3 DNA (partial): TGCAGCGTGACGGGACAGGCATCGCCCTACGAG. Translation: CSVTGQASPYE. The entire CDR3 protein is CSVTGQASPYEQYF.

Comments on this clone: Coverage ceases 3 residues before the CDR3 finishes, and the germline J gene fills in the end. The chain couples TRBV7-6 to TRBJ1-2; TRBD1 is a possible D gene (6 bases). Trimming removed 1 base at V and 6 bases at J, with 15 bases between. Germline values: CDR1 SGHVS, CDR2 FNYEAQ. CDR3 length: 15 amino acids. CDR3 loop: CASSLDGGPTNGYTF. The sequenced part of the CDR3 DNA is TGTGCCAGCAGCTTAGACGGGGGGCCGACGAATGGC.

This clone is classed as medium-sized (0.01 to 0.1%) by frequency. The sequence runs out 3 residues before the end of the CDR3; the remainder is reconstructed from the germline J gene. J is TRBJ1-1 and V is TRBV6-2 or TRBV6-3; TRBD1 matches 8 bases. The J segment lost 5 bases and the V segment lost 2 bases, leaving 7 bases of the junction unmatched. CDR1 is MNHEY, CDR2 SVGEGT, per germline. This CDR3 has 15 amino acids. The CDR3 here is CASSYGQGAGTEAFF. The CDR3 bases that were read are TGTGCCAGCAGTTACGGGCAGGGGGCTGGAACTGAA.

The chain's CDR3 is CASMGLSSYEQYF. The CDR3 bases that were read are TGTGCCAGCATGGGACTCTCGAGCTACGAG. This chain links TRBV27 with TRBJ2-7; TRBD2 might be the D (6 bases). With the read ending 3 residues before the CDR3 end, the germline J gene is used to fill in that end. Trimming took off 7 bases at V and 3 bases at J, with 13 bases between the two ends. CDR3 size: 13 residues. CDR1 and CDR2 from the germline V gene are MNHEY and SMNVEV (reference sequence).

According to its frequency, this clone is medium-sized (0.01 to 0.1%). Sequencing ends 3 residues short of the CDR3 end; the germline J gene provides the rest. The chain couples TRBV10-3 to TRBJ1-1; possibly TRBD1 for D (5 bases). Germline V gives CDR1 ENHRY, CDR2 SYGVKD. V was clipped by 2 bases and J by 3 bases, with 10 bases between them. The CDR3 runs to 14 residues. The sequenced CDR3 bases are TGTGCCATCAGTGAGCCCGGGGGGGACACTGAA. This sequence encodes CAISEPGGDTE. The CDR3, in full, reads CAISEPGGDTEAFF.

This clone ranks as medium-sized (0.01 to 0.1%) in terms of frequency. The sequenced fragment ends 3 residues before the CDR3 boundary, so the rest is inferred from the germline J gene. The chain has TRBV10-1 and TRBJ1-3; possible D gene TRBD1, 6 bases. CDR1 and CDR2 from the germline V gene are WNHNN and SYGVQD (reference sequence). CDR3 size: 15 residues. Trimming pared 5 bases from V and 3 bases from J, leaving 14 bases between. This CDR3 reads CASSPGVTFGNTIYF. The DNA read from the CDR3 is TGCGCCAGCAGTCCAGGGGTCACCTTTGGAAACACC.

Of note for this clone: The read ends 3 residues shy of where the CDR3 ends; the end is completed using the germline J gene. The rearrangement uses TRBV27 and TRBJ2-1; 10 bases match TRBD2. Trimming cost V 6 bases and J 3 bases; bases outside gene matches: 8. CDR3 length: 16 residues. CDR1 and CDR2 from the germline V gene are MNHEY and SMNVEV (reference sequence). This CDR3 reads CASRPVGTSVYNEQFF. The CDR3 bases that were read are TGTGCCAGCAGGCCTGTCGGGACTAGCGTCTACAATGAG.

In regard to this clone: The observed sequence ends 3 residues before the CDR3 terminus, with the missing tail filled in from the germline J gene. The chain is built from TRBV9 and TRBJ1-2; perhaps TRBD1 as D (6 bases). CDR3 size: 15 residues. V lost 0 bases and J 0 bases, leaving 9 bases between the germline ends. CDR1 and CDR2 (germline): SGDLS, YYNGEE. Partial CDR3 DNA: TGTGCCAGCAGCGTAGTGCCAGGGGCTAACTATGGC. This sequence encodes CASSVVPGANYG. The whole CDR3 reads CASSVVPGANYGYTF.

According to its frequency, this clone is medium-sized. The sequenced fragment ends 3 residues before the CDR3 boundary, so the rest is inferred from the germline J gene. The gene calls are TRBV4-1 and TRBJ1-4; no definite D call. CDR1 and CDR2 from the germline V gene are MGHRA and YSYEKL. The CDR3 runs to 12 residues. The part of the CDR3 DNA that was read is TGCGCCAGCAGCCAAGAAAACCTAGAA. Its translation is CASSQENLE. The full-length CDR3 reads as CASSQENLELFF.

Remarks on this clone: The read terminates 3 residues before the CDR3 end, so the remaining end is supplied by the germline J gene. The chain links TRBV12-3 or TRBV12-4 to TRBJ2-3, with 12 bases that match TRBD2. V lost 5 bases to trimming and J lost 4 bases; unmatched junction nucleotides: 7. The CDR3 spans 16 residues. CDR3 sequence: CASSPLAGGPSDTQYF. The DNA read from the CDR3 is TGTGCCAGCAGTCCCCTAGCGGGGGGGCCCTCAGATACG.

Regarding this clone: The missing CDR3 end, 3 residues past where the read stops, is filled in from the germline J gene. The chain combines TRBV4-1 with TRBJ2-7; 12 nucleotides match TRBD2. This CDR3 region has 18 residues. Germline loops: CDR1 MGHRA, CDR2 YSYEKL. J gave up 0 bases and V 1 base, and 7 bases lay outside the gene matches. The CDR3 is CASSQVPGLAGSSYEQYF. CDR3 DNA, as far as it was read: TGCGCCAGCAGCCAAGTCCCGGGACTAGCGGGTTCCTCCTACGAG.

Considering frequency, this clone is hyperexpanded. The CDR3 end is not reached by the read, which stops 3 residues before it; the germline J gene fills it in. This chain uses TRBV20-1 with TRBJ1-2; weak D call: TRBD1 (5 bases). In germline, CDR1 is DFQATT, CDR2 SNEGSKA (reference sequence). The CDR3 contains 17 residues. V gave up 0 bases and J gave up 1 base, with 18 bases separating them. The CDR3 is CSARDPGGETFNYGYTF. CDR3 bases read: TGCAGTGCTAGAGATCCGGGGGGGGAAACTTTTAACTATGGC.

Comment on this clone: The observed sequence ends 3 residues before the CDR3 terminus, with the missing tail filled in from the germline J gene. The genes are TRBV10-3 and TRBJ1-1; 9 positions match TRBD1. Per germline, CDR1 ENHRY and CDR2 SYGVKD. The V gene end was trimmed by 7 bases and the J gene end by 7 bases; junction bases not matched to a gene: 10. This CDR3 spans 14 amino acids. The CDR3 loop is CAIKTGGLTNEAFF. The CDR3 bases that were read are TGTGCCATCAAAACAGGGGGCCTTACGAATGAA.

Concerning this clone itself: The CDR3 end falls 3 residues outside the read, so it is completed with the germline J gene. The chain joins TRBV4-2 to TRBJ2-3; 12 bases are shared with TRBD2. V shed 5 bases, J shed 0 bases, and the junction held 6 bases outside the gene matches. Per the germline V gene, CDR1 is LGHNA and CDR2 is YNFKEQ. The CDR3 consists of 17 residues. Incomplete CDR3 DNA: TGTGCCAGCAGCGAAGGACTAGCGGGACTTAGCACAGATACG. It translates to CASSEGLAGLSTDT. The whole CDR3 protein reads CASSEGLAGLSTDTQYF.

This clone is called medium-sized based on its frequency. The CDR3 goes on 3 residues after the read ends, and that part is filled in from the germline J gene. The chain has TRBV13 and TRBJ2-1; TRBD1 aligns across 11 bases. Unmatched junction bases numbered 7, after V lost 4 bases and J lost 2 bases. This CDR3 has 17 residues. Germline values: CDR1 PRHDT, CDR2 FYEKMQ (reference sequence). This CDR3 is CASSSIMGQGAYNEQFF. CDR3 bases read: TGTGCCAGCAGCTCGATTATGGGACAGGGGGCCTACAATGAG.

CDR3 DNA (partial): TGCGCCAGCAGCTTGTCGGGACAGGGGGCTGACGAG. Translated: CASSLSGQGADE. The entire CDR3 reads CASSLSGQGADEQYF. The chain carries TRBV5-1 and TRBJ2-7, with 12 bases matching TRBD1. The missing CDR3 end, 3 residues past where the read stops, is filled in from the germline J gene. V gave up 1 base and J gave up 5 bases; unmatched junction bases: 4. CDR3 length: 15 amino acids. Germline values: CDR1 SGHRS, CDR2 YFSETQ. The full variable domain, completed using reference TRBV5-1 and TRBJ2-7, is KAGVTQTPRYLIKTRGQQVTLSCSPISGHRSVSWYQQTPGQGLQFLFEYFSETQRNKGNFPGRFSGRQFSNSRSEMNVSTLELGDSALYLCASSLSGQGADEQYFGPGTRLTVT.

As to this clone: Germline and junction disagree at one end, which may indicate a read error. The CDR3 goes on 3 residues after the read ends, and that part is filled in from the germline J gene. The V and J genes are TRBV7-4 and TRBJ2-5; the match to TRBD2 covers 10 bases. The CDR3 is 16 residues long. CDR1 and CDR2 (germline): SGHVT, SQSDAQ. This chain's CDR3 is CTSLRTSGKRGETQYF. The DNA read from the CDR3 is TGCACCAGCCTTCGGACTAGCGGAAAGAGGGGAGAGACC.

Judged by frequency, this clone is large. The sequenced fragment ends 3 residues before the CDR3 boundary, so the rest is inferred from the germline J gene. The chain employs TRBV13 and TRBJ2-3, with D uncertain. V was pared by 1 base and J by 0 bases, with 8 bases between. This CDR3 comprises 15 residues. The germline gives CDR1 PRHDT, CDR2 FYEKMQ (reference sequence). CDR3 protein: CASSLEGLSTDTQYF. CDR3 DNA (partial): TGTGCCAGCAGCTTAGAAGGGTTGAGCACAGATACG.

About this clone: The read ends 3 residues before the CDR3 terminus; that terminus is restored from the germline J gene. This sequence joins TRBV5-4 and TRBJ2-1, with TRBD2 matching over 10 bases. The CDR3 length is 15 residues. Germline CDR1 SGHNT, CDR2 YYREEE (reference sequence). The ends lost 4 bases at V and 2 bases at J; junction bases unmatched: 3. The part of the CDR3 DNA that was read is TGTGCCAGCAGCATACTAGCGGGGACCTACAATGAG. Protein product: CASSILAGTYNE. The whole CDR3 protein reads CASSILAGTYNEQFF.

As regards this clone: The read falls 3 residues short of the CDR3 end, and the missing part is taken from the germline J gene. The J gene is TRBJ2-7, the V gene TRBV12-5; D is perhaps TRBD1 (6 bases). CDR1 is LGHNT, CDR2 FRNRAP, per germline. This CDR3 has 14 residues. The V end lost 1 base, the J end lost 3 bases, and 10 bases lay between the germline ends. Here the CDR3 reads CASGLGTGIYEQYF. The DNA read from the CDR3 is TGTGCTAGTGGTTTGGGTACAGGGATCTACGAG.